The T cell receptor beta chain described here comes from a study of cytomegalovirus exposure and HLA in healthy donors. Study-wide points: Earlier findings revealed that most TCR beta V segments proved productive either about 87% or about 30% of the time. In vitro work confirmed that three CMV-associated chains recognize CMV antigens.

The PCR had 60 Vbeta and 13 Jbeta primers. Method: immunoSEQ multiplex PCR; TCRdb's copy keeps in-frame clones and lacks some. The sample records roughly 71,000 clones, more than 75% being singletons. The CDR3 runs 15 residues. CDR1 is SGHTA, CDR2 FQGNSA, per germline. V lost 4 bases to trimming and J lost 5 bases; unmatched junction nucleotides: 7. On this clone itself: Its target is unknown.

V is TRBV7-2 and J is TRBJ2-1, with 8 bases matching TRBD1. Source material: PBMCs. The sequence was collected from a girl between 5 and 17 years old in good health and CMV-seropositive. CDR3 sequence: CASSSPGTGHNEQFF. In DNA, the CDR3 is TGTGCCAGCAGCTCCCCCGGGACAGGCCACAATGAGCAGTTCTTC.